This T cell receptor beta chain was sequenced during a study of T cell responses to AZD1222 COVID-19 vaccine. Findings and caveats of the study: After the peak T cell response, and only then, were repertoires sampled. Donors were largely white British and mainly female; clonal diversity was possibly underestimated.

The repertoire was sequenced with immunoSEQ multiplex PCR; TCRdb's copy has only in-frame clones and lacks some. The data show about 84,000 clones, with around 85% seen just once and around 10% held by the top ten. Germline V gene data show CDR1 as LGHNA and CDR2 as YNFKEQ. The CDR3 is 13 residues long. Trimming took off 2 bases at V and 7 bases at J, with 8 bases between the two ends. Of note for this clone: Its target is unknown.

This sequence was found in an adult who received the AZD1222 COVID-19 vaccine. Sequencing was performed on peripheral blood, taken 28 days after the second AZD1222 dose. The chain employs TRBV4-2 and TRBJ1-4, with a possible D match to TRBD1 (6 bases). DNA for the CDR3: TGTGCCAGCAGCCAACCGGACAGTGAAAAACTGTTTTTT. Protein sequence: CASSQPDSEKLFF.